This TCR beta chain was profiled in a study of beta chain features in type 1 diabetes. Study-wide results and limits: Shorter templates might be favored by PCR, equally in patients and controls. Junctions at VDJ sites from type 1 diabetes patients had fewer insertions and more deletions. TCRB CDR3s were moderately but significantly shorter in Type 1 diabetes patients in all four CD4+ subsets.

Trimming took 1 base from V and 0 from J, leaving 10 bases between them. The germline V gene has CDR1 KGHSH and CDR2 LQKENI. The CDR3 covers 17 residues. The entirety of the isolated RNA underwent reverse transcription, so expressed TCRB transcripts were sequenced. TCRdb's table, derived via immunoSEQ multiplex PCR, lists solely in-frame clones and lacks some. Of 600,000 or so clones listed, around 11% were seen once; the top ten hold around 0.12%. This clone has just a few counts. Its antigen is unidentified. The sequenced sample consisted of naive CD4+ T cells from blood. The sequence came from a man aged 25-45 years with type 1 diabetes. The chain links TRBV18 to TRBJ2-6; TRBD1 might be the D (6 bases). CDR3 nucleotide sequence: TGTGCCAGCTCACCACAACAGGGCAGCTCTGGGGCCAACGTCCTGACTTTC. Protein sequence: CASSPQQGSSGANVLTF.